This T cell receptor (beta chain) emerged from a study of blood T cell repertoires in COVID-19. Across the study: Sources were T cells, B-cell-depleted T cells, or PBMCs; the material itself was cDNA or gDNA.

Measured with immunoSEQ multiplex PCR; TCRdb has only the in-frame clones, and not every one. The data contain 300,000 to 400,000 clones, 85% to 90% of them seen just once; the ten biggest clones take up 0.9% to 1.5%. The CDR3 sequence is 13 residues long. From germline, CDR1 is GTSNPN and CDR2 SVGIG (reference sequence). Deletions cut 1 base from V and 3 bases from J, with 9 bases between. This receptor was taken from a woman aged 18-29 years who had recovered from COVID-19. The chain combines TRBV30 with TRBJ1-2, with D tentatively TRBD1 (5 bases). The sequenced sample consisted of PBMCs or T cells enriched from blood (not recorded which). The CDR3, as DNA: TGTGCCTGGAGTGAAACCAGGGACTATGGCTACACCTTC. Translation gives CAWSETRDYGYTF.